The T cell receptor (beta chain) under discussion was sequenced for a study of T cell responses to AZD1222 COVID-19 vaccine listed by TCRdb under 2021. Notes on the research overall: AZD1222 recipients given second doses at about 4 weeks or at about 12 weeks were pooled, since spike-specific TCR depth and breadth were not found to differ between the two schedules. A total of over 230 trial participants underwent TCR sequencing, of whom some 210 received two doses of AZD1222 and some 26 received two doses of the MenACWY control vaccine. Trial participants were enrolled by age into 18-55, 56-69 and 70-plus year subgroups, with roughly 160, 29 and 62 TCR-sequenced participants respectively.

Beyond this particular receptor, the publication reports: In the small 56-69-year group, the increase in depth fell short of significance, most likely because of low power. Reportedly, almost half of the unique spike-specific TCRs recognized epitopes lying outside the regions that are mutated in the B.1.351 and B.1.1.7 variants. A significant rise in spike-specific TCR breadth and depth was observed after two AZD1222 doses relative to day 0 and relative to MenACWY recipients. Only six AZD1222 recipients were SARS-CoV-2 seropositive at baseline, limiting conclusions about previously exposed vaccinees. Vaccine-associated CD4 TCRs spanned the whole spike protein, with dominant responses in regions 160-218 and 743-854. Because no day 14 peak-response samples were available, repertoires were characterized only after the peak T cell response. Most participants were white British and females outnumbered males, and the authors suggested that clonal diversity may have been underestimated.

A word on this clone: Its cognate antigen has yet to be identified. No quality values exist for individual bases; no much larger clone is one base distant.

The CDR3 regions of human TCRbeta chains were subjected to immunosequencing. In the original analysis: Repertoire TCRs were checked for matches against a reference library of SARS-CoV-2-specific TCRs that had been generated using the MIRA antigen-specificity platform. Breadth was defined as the fraction of unique TCRs that were SARS-CoV-2-associated, and depth was defined as the fraction of total T cells that were SARS-CoV-2-associated. Each spike-specific TCR was assigned to its reactive spike region and to a CD4 or CD8 class using the MIRA data. Log10-transformed breadth and depth values were compared by one-way ANOVA with Sidak's multiple comparisons tests. What TCRdb holds here is the immuneACCESS table cut down to in-frame rearrangements. Part of the clones is not present; checked against another copy, under half of the missing clones reflect an unresolved V gene, and the others are unexplained. D and trimming were read from the DNA, whereas the V and J calls and clone size are those reported in that table. The sample has roughly 120,000 clones on record, about 90% of them singletons. Clones ranked in the top ten supply roughly 7.4% of the sample.

The time point label for this specimen denotes: baseline before first vaccination. Vaccinee samples were obtained from the UK trials COV001 and COV002, which included a single-blind randomized controlled phase 2/3 trial of AZD1222 (ChAdOx1 nCoV-19) in healthy adults. For TCRbeta chain sequencing, PBMC samples from trial participants were taken at day 0 and at day 28 after the second dose. From the cysteine through the phenylalanine, the CDR3 covers 13 amino acids. The sequence is cut down to CDR3 DNA, 39 bases in frame from base 1. Reading the germline V gene gives CDR1 MNHNS and CDR2 SASEGT. A distance of 7 bases separates the germline ends of V and J, which lose 3 bases and 7 bases respectively.

The source is an adult in good health. Here the chain combines TRBV6-1 and TRBJ1-6; the D gene lacks a confident call. The source material was peripheral blood, sampled on day 0 of AZD1222 vaccination. The DNA sequence is given as TGTGCCAGCAGTGATGTGGGAAATTCACCCCTCCACTTT. It translates as CASSDVGNSPLHF.